One sample yielded the 32 T cell receptor beta chains listed below, sequenced in a study of T cells in Graves' hyperthyroidism and ophthalmopathy. RNA transcripts yielded amplified TCR beta CDR3 regions. Initially, a first-round RT-PCR of the TCR CDR3 employed the HTBI primer set. One entry per CDR3 protein, called by TCRdb with MiXCR from the multiplex PCR reads. The table records 300,000 or so distinct CDR3 sequences, roughly 18% of them present only once. Sequencing was performed on blood. These receptors were obtained from a woman aged 50 to 60 with Graves' hyperthyroidism.

The sample holds many counts of this clonotype. The CDR3 coding sequence is TGTGCCAGCAGTGAAGCGCTTGGACAGGGTCAGAGCACAGATACGCAGTATTTT. Residues: CASSEALGQGQSTDTQYF. This chain joins TRBV2 and TRBJ2-3, with 8 bases lining up with TRBD1. The CDR3 has 18 residues. Looked up from germline, CDR1 is SNHLY and CDR2 is FYNNEI. Trimming removed 0 bases from V and 0 bases from J; junction bases left unmatched: 8.

This clonotype appeared many times. V and J are TRBV11-2 and TRBJ2-7; TRBD2 matches at 11 bases. Germline trimming cut 5 bases from V and 0 bases from J; bases unmatched to any gene: 15. The CDR3 is 19 amino acids. The germline gives CDR1 SGHAT, CDR2 FQNNGV. CDR3: CASSHSSGLAVPPSYEQYV. The CDR3 bases are TGTGCCAGCAGCCACTCATCGGGACTAGCGGTCCCCCCCTCCTACGAGCAGTACGTC.

This clonotype was counted ten times or more. The CDR3 DNA reads as TGTGCCAGCAGGACTCGAGACTCGGGCTACGAGCAGTACTTC. It is translated as CASRTRDSGYEQYF. The J gene is TRBJ2-7, the V gene TRBV28; D gene ambiguous. Per the germline V gene, CDR1 is MDHEN and CDR2 is SYDVKM. The CDR3 covers 14 residues. Trimming left V 6 bases short and J 3 bases short, with 15 bases between. The variable domain in full, completed from reference TRBV28 and TRBJ2-7, reads DVKVTQSSRYLVKRTGEKVFLECVQDMDHENMFWYRQDPGLGLRLIYFSYDVKMKEKGDIPEGYSVSREKKERFSLILESASTNQTSMYLCASRTRDSGYEQYFGPGTRLTVT.

There are a few counts of this clonotype. The chain joins TRBV6-1 to TRBJ1-2; maybe TRBD1 (5 bases). The germline CDR1 and CDR2 sequences are MNHNS and SASEGT. The V and J ends lost 6 bases and 1 base respectively, with 9 bases between them. The CDR3 loop spans 13 amino acids. CDR3 in DNA: TGTGCCAGCAGCCGGACAAATAACTATGGCTACACCTTC. This encodes CASSRTNNYGYTF.

This clonotype has just a few counts. V gene TRBV27 combines with J gene TRBJ2-5; TRBD2 aligns across 9 bases. Germline V gene sequence: CDR1 MNHEY, CDR2 SMNVEV (reference sequence). The trim removed 5 bases at V and 6 bases at J, leaving 10 bases unmatched. The length of the CDR3 is 15 residues. The DNA for the CDR3 is TGTGCCAGCAGTCCGTCGGGACTAGCAGGAAAGACCCAGTACTTC. Protein sequence: CASSPSGLAGKTQYF.

The table lists this clonotype with a count of one. The chain employs TRBV18 and TRBJ1-2; D remains unclear. Trimming shortened V by 3 bases and J by 5 bases, and 13 bases separated the two germline ends. CDR1 KGHSH and CDR2 LQKENI come from the germline V gene. There are 14 residues in the CDR3. In DNA form, the CDR3 reads TGTGCCAGCTCACCCGAAGTAGCAGTTTATGGCTACACCTTC. This translates into CASSPEVAVYGYTF.

This clonotype was counted only a few times. CDR3 coding DNA: TGTGCCAGCAGTAACGCGGCCCGGGAGCTGTTTTTT. Translating it yields CASSNAARELFF. The genes are TRBV6-1 and TRBJ2-2; no firm D call. The length of the CDR3 is 12 residues. The germline V and J ends were trimmed by 5 bases and 9 bases, with 10 bases remaining between them. In germline, CDR1 is MNHNS, CDR2 SASEGT.

This sequence joins TRBV7-9 and TRBJ1-2; 8 bases are a match to TRBD1. The CDR3 consists of 16 residues. Germline CDR1 reads SEHNR; CDR2 reads FQNEAQ (reference sequence). Trimming cost V 5 bases and J 3 bases; bases outside gene matches: 11. CDR3 coding DNA: TGTGCCAGCAGCATCAAGCAGACAGGGGTTTACTATGGCTACACCTTC. Translating gives CASSIKQTGVYYGYTF.

This chain links TRBV6-7 with TRBJ1-5, with a weak D call TRBD1 (6 bases). TRBV6-7 is labeled an ORF, and its function is uncertain. This CDR3 has 17 residues. V was trimmed by 6 bases and J by 0 bases, leaving 18 bases between them. The CDR3 DNA reads TGTGCCAGCAGCTTTGTAAAGGACAGTTATAGCAATCAGCCCCAGCATTTT. Translated: CASSFVKDSYSNQPQHF.

This clonotype has at least ten counts. J is TRBJ1-1 and V is TRBV6-1, with D maybe TRBD1 (6 bases). V gave up 6 bases and J gave up 11 bases, with 22 bases separating them. Germline CDR1 MNHNS, CDR2 SASEGT. The CDR3 contains 14 residues. The CDR3 nucleotides read TGTGCCAGCAGATTGAGTTGGGGGGCGGTTGGGGCTTTCTTT. Amino acids: CASRLSWGAVGAFF.

The J gene is TRBJ2-5, the V gene TRBV28, with 7 bases lining up with TRBD1. With V trimmed by 6 bases and J by 0 bases, 7 bases remained unmatched. The CDR3 contains 15 residues. Germline V gene lookup returns CDR1 MDHEN and CDR2 SYDVKM. CDR3: CASSPGTAYQETQYF. CDR3 sequence (DNA): TGTGCCAGCAGCCCCGGGACAGCTTACCAAGAGACCCAGTACTTC.

The V call is TRBV9, the J call TRBJ2-3, with D hard to call. The CDR3 contains 13 residues. The V and J ends lost 4 bases and 7 bases respectively, with 13 bases between them. The germline CDR1 and CDR2 sequences are SGDLS and YYNGEE. CDR3 bases: TGTGCCAGCAGCCCCCCGGTGGAGCATACGCAGTATTTT. It yields the protein CASSPPVEHTQYF. Full variable domain (outside the CDR3, taken from reference TRBV9 and TRBJ2-3): DSGVTQTPKHLITATGQRVTLRCSPRSGDLSVYWYQQSLDQGLQFLIQYYNGEERAKGNILERFSAQQFPDLHSELNLSSLELGDSALYFCASSPPVEHTQYFGPGTRLTVL.

There are many counts of this clonotype. This rearrangement joins TRBV6-2 or TRBV6-3 to TRBJ2-1; D could derive from TRBD1 or TRBD2 (6 bases each). V lost 8 bases to trimming and J lost 9 bases, with 17 bases between them. The CDR3 spans 13 residues. Germline values: CDR1 MNHEY, CDR2 SVGEGT. This chain's CDR3 is CASAMVGGSEQFF. The CDR3, as DNA: TGTGCCAGCGCGATGGTGGGGGGCAGTGAGCAGTTCTTC.

In nucleotides, the CDR3 is TGCACCGGGAGGGACACCACCGCAGGGGAGACCCAGTACTTC. Translation: CTGRDTTAGETQYF. The rearrangement joins TRBV20-1 to TRBJ2-5; 8 bases align to TRBD2. Germline V lookup: CDR1 DFQATT, CDR2 SNEGSKA (reference sequence). This CDR3 spans 14 amino acids.

The J gene is TRBJ1-6, the V gene TRBV2; no clear D gene. The CDR3 is 15 residues long. CDR1 SNHLY and CDR2 FYNNEI come from the germline V gene. The V end was cut by 2 bases, the J end by 0 bases, with 5 bases between. CDR3 DNA sequence: TGTGCCAGCAGTGAATCGGGCTCCTATAATTCACCCCTCCACTTT. Protein product: CASSESGSYNSPLHF.

This clonotype appeared many times. V gene TRBV18 combines with J gene TRBJ2-1; 8 nucleotides match TRBD2. V trimming: 4 bases; J trimming: 7 bases; junction bases outside the gene matches: 9. Germline V CDR1 and CDR2: KGHSH, LQKENI. CDR3 size: 15 residues. The CDR3 here is CASSLTSGPGNEQFF. As DNA, the CDR3 is TGTGCCAGCTCACTAACTAGCGGACCTGGGAATGAGCAGTTCTTC.

The V call is TRBV20-1, the J call TRBJ2-3; the D is unclear. Trimming took off 0 bases at V and 6 bases at J, with 16 bases between the two ends. Germline CDR1 and CDR2: DFQATT and SNEGSKA (reference sequence). This CDR3 comprises 15 residues. In DNA, the CDR3 is TGCAGTGCTAGAGAGATCGAGAAGGAATGGGATACGCAGTATTTT. As protein: CSAREIEKEWDTQYF.

This clonotype was counted at least ten times. The CDR3 nucleotides read TGTGCCAGCAGTTCGGACGGAGAGACCCAGTACTTC. Translation: CASSSDGETQYF. The V call is TRBV3-1, the J call TRBJ2-5, with unresolved D. This CDR3 contains 12 residues. The ends were cut back, 6 bases at V and 4 bases at J, with 9 bases in the middle. Germline values: CDR1 LGHDT, CDR2 YNNKEL (reference sequence).

This clonotype appeared many times. The chain is built from TRBV7-9 and TRBJ2-6; D is undetermined. Germline V gene data show CDR1 as SEHNR and CDR2 as FQNEAQ (reference sequence). Trimming pared 11 bases from V and 2 bases from J, leaving 10 bases between. The CDR3 covers 13 residues. The DNA of the CDR3 is TGTGCCGGGTCCGGCGCTGGGGCCAACGTCCTGACTTTC. Its translation is CAGSGAGANVLTF.

This clonotype was counted ten times or more. The CDR3 coding sequence is TGTGCCAGCACCCCCGGGAGCTTTGCCTACGAGCAGTACTTC. The encoded protein is CASTPGSFAYEQYF. The chain combines TRBV7-6 with TRBJ2-7, with a tentative D call TRBD2 (6 bases). The CDR3 length is 14 residues. The germline CDR1 and CDR2 sequences are SGHVS and FNYEAQ. The germline V and J ends were trimmed by 7 bases and 2 bases, with 15 bases remaining between them.

There are a few counts of this clonotype. The chain combines TRBV2 with TRBJ2-5; no clear D gene. V lost 3 bases, J lost 0 bases, and 8 bases lay in between. Germline-derived CDR1 and CDR2 are SNHLY and FYNNEI. The CDR3 contains 14 residues. CDR3 nucleotides: TGTGCCAGCAGTGATGCCCTAGACCAAGAGACCCAGTACTTC. Its protein product is CASSDALDQETQYF.

The chain combines TRBV20-1 with TRBJ2-1, with 9 nucleotides matching TRBD2. This CDR3 has 14 amino acids. Germline V lookup: CDR1 DFQATT, CDR2 SNEGSKA (reference sequence). With 3 bases clipped from V and 5 bases from J, the junction kept 5 bases outside the gene matches. The CDR3 nucleotides read TGCAGTGCTAGGAAAAGCGGGAGGAACAATGAGCAGTTCTTC. This encodes CSARKSGRNNEQFF.

This clonotype was seen only a few times. This chain connects TRBV27 to TRBJ2-1; D call uncertain. The ends were cut back, 10 bases at V and 8 bases at J, with 12 bases in the middle. This CDR3 region has 11 residues. Looked up from germline, CDR1 is MNHEY and CDR2 is SMNVEV (reference sequence). CDR3 sequence: CATSRADEQFF. CDR3 bases: TGTGCCACCTCCCGGGCCGATGAGCAGTTCTTC.

The genes are TRBV4-1 and TRBJ1-2; tentatively, D is TRBD1 (5 bases). Germline CDR1 is MGHRA and CDR2 is YSYEKL. CDR3 size: 16 residues. Trimming left V 4 bases short and J 7 bases short, with 22 bases between. DNA of the CDR3: TGCGCCAGCAGCCTGAGCGGCTCGGGACCGAGGGGTGGCTACACCTTC. Residues: CASSLSGSGPRGGYTF.

V usage is TRBV9 and J usage is TRBJ2-2, with a weak D call TRBD1 (5 bases). This CDR3 region has 13 residues. V was trimmed by 4 bases and J by 6 bases, leaving 10 bases between them. The germline V gene has CDR1 SGDLS and CDR2 YYNGEE. CDR3 bases: TGTGCCAGCAGCCTCCGACAGTCCGGGGAGCTGTTTTTT. It codes for CASSLRQSGELFF.

This clonotype was seen ten or more times. The chain couples TRBV3-1 to TRBJ1-4; D ambiguous. CDR3 length equals 16 residues. Trimming left V 4 bases short and J 4 bases short, with 16 bases between. Germline loops: CDR1 LGHDT, CDR2 YNNKEL (reference sequence). The chain's CDR3 is CASSPRQAPGNEKLFF. The CDR3 DNA follows: TGTGCCAGCAGCCCCCGACAAGCCCCGGGTAATGAAAAACTGTTTTTT.

This clonotype came up many times. The rearrangement links TRBV7-3 to TRBJ2-6, with 8 bases fitting TRBD1. Germline V lookup: CDR1 SGHTA, CDR2 FQGTGA. J was trimmed by 2 bases and V by 4 bases; bases with no gene match: 1. The CDR3 length is 15 residues. CDR3 sequence: CASSSTGAGANVLTF. The CDR3 coding sequence is TGTGCCAGCAGCTCGACAGGGGCTGGGGCCAACGTCCTGACTTTC.

In its sample, this clonotype was seen a few times. V usage is TRBV11-2 and J usage is TRBJ2-7; possibly TRBD1 for D (6 bases). This CDR3 is 14 amino acids long. The germline V and J ends were trimmed by 5 bases and 5 bases, with 16 bases remaining between them. Germline CDR1 and CDR2: SGHAT and FQNNGV. CDR3 amino acids: CASSEVNRDHEQYF. The CDR3 nucleotides read TGTGCCAGCAGCGAGGTAAACAGGGACCACGAGCAGTACTTC.

In this sample, this clonotype turned up many times. The chain joins TRBV20-1 to TRBJ2-3; D is unresolved. The CDR3 is 12 residues long. V was trimmed by 7 bases and J by 4 bases, leaving 12 bases between them. From germline, CDR1 is DFQATT and CDR2 SNEGSKA (reference sequence). The CDR3 DNA reads as TGCAGTGGGTATGTGCGGTCAGATACGCAGTATTTT. Protein sequence: CSGYVRSDTQYF.

Ten or more counts support this clonotype. The CDR3 loop reads CASSRQGQGQPQHF. DNA for the CDR3: TGTGCCAGCAGTCGACAGGGGCAAGGACAGCCCCAGCATTTT. This chain connects TRBV2 to TRBJ1-5, with 8 nucleotides matching TRBD1. The length of the CDR3 is 14 residues. After removal of 5 bases from V and 7 bases from J, the junction contained 7 bases not matched to a gene. Germline-derived CDR1 and CDR2 are SNHLY and FYNNEI.

In its sample, this clonotype was seen many times. V gene TRBV18 combines with J gene TRBJ2-2; 9 bases are a match to TRBD2. Germline V gene data show CDR1 as KGHSH and CDR2 as LQKENI. This CDR3 spans 19 amino acids. J gave up 4 bases and V 1 base, and 13 bases lay outside the gene matches. CDR3 in DNA: TGTGCCAGCTCACCACAGGGGCTAGCGGGGACCGCATCCACCGGGGAGCTGTTTTTT. Translation gives CASSPQGLAGTASTGELFF.

This clonotype was detected ten times or more. The rearrangement joins TRBV28 to TRBJ2-2; D is unclear. V dropped 5 bases and J dropped 0 bases, with 7 bases sitting between them. CDR1 is MDHEN and CDR2 is SYDVKM in the germline V gene. The CDR3 runs 14 residues. CDR3 sequence reads: CASSPGSNTGELFF. The CDR3 DNA sequence: TGTGCCAGCAGTCCGGGCTCGAACACCGGGGAGCTGTTTTTT.